The present T cell receptor beta chain was sequenced within a study of shared clonotypes between healthy human individuals. General study results and limits: Richness estimates generally favored naive over memory subsets.

In the authors' methods: As immunoSEQ supplied junction-only sequences (without quality scores), filtering differed. Method: immunoSEQ multiplex PCR; TCRdb's copy keeps in-frame clones and lacks some. The V and J calls and clone size come from that table; D and trimming were worked out from the DNA. Counted here are approximately 2,000,000 clones, approximately 92% occurring once; the ten biggest clones make up roughly 1.7%. Notes on this clone: The antigen is undetermined.

In the naive CD8 group, cells lacked CD45RO and were positively selected for CCR7, so terminally differentiated effector memory CD45RA+ cells were left out. Recent acute infections and vaccinations were absent in the healthy HIV-negative adult donors. The V end was cut by 2 bases, the J end by 5 bases, with 9 bases between. The CDR3 is 13 amino acids. Germline-derived CDR1 and CDR2 are MDHEN and SYDVKM. J is TRBJ1-2 and V is TRBV28, with D perhaps TRBD1 (5 bases). Sequencing used naive CD8+ T cells from PBMCs. This clonotype was obtained from a young man in good health. Some clones in this sample may be carry-over from other donors' samples. This chain's CDR3 is CASSLATEYGYTF. CDR3 in DNA: TGTGCCAGCAGTTTAGCGACAGAGTATGGCTACACCTTC.